This T cell receptor (beta chain) was identified in a study of cytomegalovirus exposure and HLA in healthy donors. Study-level points and caveats: Some segments of the V type, notably TRBV6-2 and TRBV6-3, were excluded as indistinguishable. Later findings reportedly placed an Asian-associated ancestry cluster below the approximately 650-donor mean for N-insertions. Further analysis was carried out later, and it showed several of the most significant clusters appearing linked to common viral pathogens.

The PCR ran on 60 Vbeta and 13 Jbeta primers. Clones were sequenced by immunoSEQ multiplex PCR, and TCRdb holds only the in-frame ones, with some missing. The table for this sample gives 90,000 to 150,000 clones. Trimming removed 3 bases from V and 7 bases from J; junction bases left unmatched: 5. This CDR3 has 13 residues. CDR1 is LNHDA, CDR2 SQIVND, per germline (reference sequence). A word on this clone: No antigen is known for it.

The chain is built from TRBV19 and TRBJ1-1; 7 bases fit TRBD1. The receptor was derived from a man aged 18 to 30 in good health and CMV-seronegative. The sample was PBMCs. The DNA for the CDR3 is TGTGCCAGTAGTATCGGGACAGCCCGTGAAGCTTTCTTT. The encoded protein is CASSIGTAREAFF. Filled out from reference TRBV19 and TRBJ1-1, the complete variable domain reads DGGITQSPKYLFRKEGQNVTLSCEQNLNHDAMYWYRQDPGQGLRLIYYSQIVNDFQKGDIAEGYSVSREKKESFPLTVTSAQKNPTAFYLCASSIGTAREAFFGQGTRLTVV.